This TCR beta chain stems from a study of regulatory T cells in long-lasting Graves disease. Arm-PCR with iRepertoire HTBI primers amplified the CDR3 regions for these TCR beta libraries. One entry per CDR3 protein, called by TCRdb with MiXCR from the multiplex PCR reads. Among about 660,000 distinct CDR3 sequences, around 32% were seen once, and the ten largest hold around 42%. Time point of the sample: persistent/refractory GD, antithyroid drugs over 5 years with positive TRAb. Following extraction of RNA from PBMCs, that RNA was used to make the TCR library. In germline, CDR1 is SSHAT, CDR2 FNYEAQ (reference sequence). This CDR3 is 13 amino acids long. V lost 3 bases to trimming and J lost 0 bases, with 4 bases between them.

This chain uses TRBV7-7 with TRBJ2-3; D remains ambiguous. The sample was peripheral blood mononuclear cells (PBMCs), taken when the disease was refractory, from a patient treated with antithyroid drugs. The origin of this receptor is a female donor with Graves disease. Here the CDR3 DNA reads TGTGCCAGCAGCTTCCATAGCACAGATACGCAGTATTTT. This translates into CASSFHSTDTQYF.